This T cell receptor beta chain was sequenced for a study of T cells after yellow fever vaccination. Study-wide points: Shared CD4/CD8 clonotypes were a small share, likely from convergent recombination. Post-booster reappearance was seen for most primary-vaccination clones (96% CD4, 75% to 90% CD8).

Notes on this clonotype: What it recognizes is unknown.

V was shortened by 3 bases and J by 6 bases, with 12 bases between the two germline ends. CDR1 and CDR2 from the germline V gene are DFQATT and SNEGSKA (reference sequence). The CDR3 loop spans 14 amino acids. Researchers made TCR cDNA using 5'RACE template switching, and this step added a universal primer site and UMIs. TCRdb recomputed calls from the 5' RACE reads with MiXCR, one row per CDR3 protein. The repertoire holds around 140,000 distinct CDR3 sequences, with 6.6% as singletons. This sequence was found in a man aged 25-45 years who received the YFV17D yellow fever vaccine. Specimen: CD4+ T cells sorted from PBMCs, collected 10 days after the yellow fever booster vaccination. The chain couples TRBV20-1 to TRBJ1-6; possibly TRBD1 for D (5 bases). The CDR3 region is CSAREGPFNSPLHF. The CDR3 nucleotides are TGCAGTGCTAGGGAGGGACCTTTTAATTCACCCCTCCACTTT.